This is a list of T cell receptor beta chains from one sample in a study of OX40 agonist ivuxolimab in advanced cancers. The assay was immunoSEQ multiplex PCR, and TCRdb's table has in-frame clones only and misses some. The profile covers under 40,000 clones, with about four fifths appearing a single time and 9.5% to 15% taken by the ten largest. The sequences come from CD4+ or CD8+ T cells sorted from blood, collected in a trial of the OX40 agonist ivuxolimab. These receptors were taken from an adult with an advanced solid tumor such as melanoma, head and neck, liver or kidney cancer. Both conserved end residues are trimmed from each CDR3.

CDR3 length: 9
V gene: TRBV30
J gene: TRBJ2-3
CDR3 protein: ACGGSSTQY

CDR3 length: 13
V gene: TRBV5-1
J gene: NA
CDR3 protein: ASSLGPGGLYEQY

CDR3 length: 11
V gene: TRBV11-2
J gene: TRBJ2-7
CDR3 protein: ASTFRGTYEQY

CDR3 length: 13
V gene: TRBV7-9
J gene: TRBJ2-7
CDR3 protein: ASSISASPVYEQY

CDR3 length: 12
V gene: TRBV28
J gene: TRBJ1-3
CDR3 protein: ASSSTELRNTIY

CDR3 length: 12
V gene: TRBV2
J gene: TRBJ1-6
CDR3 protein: ASSEGDRNSPLH

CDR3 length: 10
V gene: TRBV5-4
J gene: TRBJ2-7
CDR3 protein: ASSLDGYEQY

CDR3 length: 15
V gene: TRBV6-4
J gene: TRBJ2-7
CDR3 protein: ASSDSSVLGRPTEQY

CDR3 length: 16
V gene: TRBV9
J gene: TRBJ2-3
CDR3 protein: ASSSGLAGDTSTDTQY

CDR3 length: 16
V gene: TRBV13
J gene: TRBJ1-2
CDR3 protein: ASSFKTGGRNLRYGYT

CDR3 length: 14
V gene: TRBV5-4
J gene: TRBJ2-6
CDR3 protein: ASSARTGTGANVLT

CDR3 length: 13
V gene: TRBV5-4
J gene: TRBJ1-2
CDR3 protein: ASSPRGPGTYGYT

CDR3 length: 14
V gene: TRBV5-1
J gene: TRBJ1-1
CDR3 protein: ASSPQGQGVYTEAF

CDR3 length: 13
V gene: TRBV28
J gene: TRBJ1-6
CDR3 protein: ASSFLGRQNSPLH

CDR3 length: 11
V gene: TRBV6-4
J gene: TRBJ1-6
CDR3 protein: ASSSGLNSPLH

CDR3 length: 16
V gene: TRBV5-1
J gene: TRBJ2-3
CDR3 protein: ASSYLARLAGDVDTQY

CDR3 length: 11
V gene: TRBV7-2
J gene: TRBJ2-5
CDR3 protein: ASSANRGETQY

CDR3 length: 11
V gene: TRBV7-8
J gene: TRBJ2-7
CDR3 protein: ASSLTAGPGQY

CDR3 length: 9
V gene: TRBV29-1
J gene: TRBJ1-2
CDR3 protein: SVGGTDGYT

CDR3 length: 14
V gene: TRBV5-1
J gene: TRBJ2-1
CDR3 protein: ASSPGLAGGINEQF

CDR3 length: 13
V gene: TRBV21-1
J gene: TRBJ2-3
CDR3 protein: ASSAQGARVDTQY

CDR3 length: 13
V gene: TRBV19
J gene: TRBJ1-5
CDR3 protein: ASSSRTGGDQPQH

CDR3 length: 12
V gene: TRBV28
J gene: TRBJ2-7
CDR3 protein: ASRTGALRYEQY

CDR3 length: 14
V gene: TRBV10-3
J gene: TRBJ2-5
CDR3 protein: AISDPGTGGGETQY

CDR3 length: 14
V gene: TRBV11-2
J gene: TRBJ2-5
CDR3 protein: ASSSRAGPKRETQY

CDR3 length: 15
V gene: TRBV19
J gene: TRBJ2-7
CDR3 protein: ASSIYPPSGRHYEQY

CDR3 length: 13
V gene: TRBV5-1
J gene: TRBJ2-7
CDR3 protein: ASSVLGVQSYEQY

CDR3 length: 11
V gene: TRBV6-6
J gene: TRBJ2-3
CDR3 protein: ASSWVGADTQY

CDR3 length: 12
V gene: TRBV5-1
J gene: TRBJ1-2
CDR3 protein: ASSFRDRRYGYT

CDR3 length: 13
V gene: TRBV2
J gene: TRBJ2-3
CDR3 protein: ASSRDYPAEDTQY

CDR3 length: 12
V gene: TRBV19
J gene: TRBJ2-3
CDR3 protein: ASSRGSGLDTQY

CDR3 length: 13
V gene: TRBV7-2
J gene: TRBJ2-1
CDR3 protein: ASTPGLAGGNEQF

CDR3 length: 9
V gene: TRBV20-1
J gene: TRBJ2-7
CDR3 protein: SARGGNEQY

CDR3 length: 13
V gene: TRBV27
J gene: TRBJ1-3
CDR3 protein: ASRPGTGWGNTIY

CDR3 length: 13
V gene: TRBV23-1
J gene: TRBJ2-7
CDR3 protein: ASSHRDSLSYEQY

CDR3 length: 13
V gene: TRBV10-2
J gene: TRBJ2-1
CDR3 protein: ASRNNRGLDNEQF

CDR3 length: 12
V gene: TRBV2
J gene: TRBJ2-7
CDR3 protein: ASSDLRSIYEQY

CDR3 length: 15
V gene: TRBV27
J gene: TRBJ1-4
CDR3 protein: ASTRSPSTATNEKLF

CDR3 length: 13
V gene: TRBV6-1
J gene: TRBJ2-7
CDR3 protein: ASSELGGSSYEQY

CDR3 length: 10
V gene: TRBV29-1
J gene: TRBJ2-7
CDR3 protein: SAGHGLYEQY

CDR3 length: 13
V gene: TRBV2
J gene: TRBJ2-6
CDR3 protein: ASSLTGTGANVLT

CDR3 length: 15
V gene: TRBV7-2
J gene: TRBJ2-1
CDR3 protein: ASSLVGRGLSYNEQF

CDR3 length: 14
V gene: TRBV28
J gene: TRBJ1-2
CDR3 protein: ASSFGGGTEGYGYT

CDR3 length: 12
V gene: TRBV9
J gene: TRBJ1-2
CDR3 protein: ASSGPTGTYGYT

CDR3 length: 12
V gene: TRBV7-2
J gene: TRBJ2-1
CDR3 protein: ASSLVPLGVEQF

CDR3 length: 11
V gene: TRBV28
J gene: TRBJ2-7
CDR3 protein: ASKAGGVYEQY